One and the same sample provided the 28 T cell receptor beta chains below, sequenced in a study of long-term antiretroviral therapy in people with HIV. Sequencing relied on immunoSEQ assay v3.0, run at survey level. Profiling relied on immunoSEQ multiplex PCR, and the TCRdb table lists in-frame clones only, not all of them. The sample lists approximately 22,000 clones, about 85% occurring once. The sequencing used unsorted PBMCs, collected 1.9 years after starting antiretroviral therapy. The receptors derive from a woman in her 50s with HIV.

The chain couples TRBV7-9 to TRBJ2-5, with TRBD1 identical over 9 bases. Per the germline V gene, CDR1 is SEHNR and CDR2 is FQNEAQ (reference sequence). V shed 4 bases, J shed 3 bases, and the junction held 6 bases outside the gene matches. This CDR3 is built from 15 residues. CDR3 sequence: CASSSATGGEETQYF. As DNA, the CDR3 is TGTGCCAGCAGCTCCGCAACAGGGGGCGAAGAGACCCAGTACTTC.

The chain is built from TRBV7-2 and TRBJ2-5; unclear D gene. Germline CDR1 and CDR2: SGHTA and FQGNSA. The V and J ends lost 1 base and 2 bases respectively, with 8 bases between them. The CDR3 runs 14 residues. The CDR3 region is CASSLGARQETQYF. Written as DNA, the CDR3 is TGTGCCAGCAGCTTAGGAGCTAGGCAAGAGACCCAGTACTTC.

The V gene is TRBV10-3, the J gene TRBJ2-2, with a tentative D call TRBD2 (6 bases). This CDR3 is built from 14 residues. From germline, CDR1 is ENHRY and CDR2 SYGVKD. V was clipped by 3 bases and J by 7 bases, with 12 bases between them. The DNA of the CDR3 is TGTGCCATCAGTGAAGCCCGGGAGATCGGGGAGCTGTTTTTT. It yields the protein CAISEAREIGELFF.

This clone was detected only a few times. The chain is built from TRBV7-9 and TRBJ2-5; 14 positions agree with TRBD2. Germline trimming cut 5 bases from V and 4 bases from J; bases unmatched to any gene: 15. There are 19 residues in the CDR3. From germline, CDR1 is SEHNR and CDR2 FQNEAQ (reference sequence). CDR3 DNA: TGTGCCAGCAGCGGAACCCAGGGACTAGCGGGGGCGGCAGGAGAGACCCAGTACTTC. Amino acid sequence: CASSGTQGLAGAAGETQYF.

Here the CDR3 reads CASSLRTTQYF. CDR3 in DNA: TGTGCCAGCAGCTTACGGACCACGCAGTATTTT. V usage is TRBV7-2 and J usage is TRBJ2-3; D remains unclear. Germline values: CDR1 SGHTA, CDR2 FQGNSA. CDR3 length equals 11 residues. The germline V and J ends were trimmed by 2 bases and 9 bases, with 6 bases remaining between them.

The chain joins TRBV2 to TRBJ2-7; D is unresolved. Per the germline V gene, CDR1 is SNHLY and CDR2 is FYNNEI. With 4 bases removed from V and 4 bases from J, the gap between germline ends came to 11 bases. The CDR3 covers 13 residues. CDR3 in amino acids: CASSVGWGYEQYF. In DNA, the CDR3 is TGTGCCAGCAGTGTCGGTTGGGGATACGAGCAGTACTTC. Using reference TRBV2 and TRBJ2-7 for the parts outside the CDR3, the full variable domain is EPEVTQTPSHQVTQMGQEVILRCVPISNHLYFYWYRQILGQKVEFLVSFYNNEISEKSEIFDDQFSVERPDGSNFTLKIRSTKLEDSAMYFCASSVGWGYEQYFGPGTRLTVT.

This rearrangement joins TRBV7-8 to TRBJ2-5, with D unresolved. The germline V gene has CDR1 SGHVS and CDR2 FQNEAQ. The CDR3 is 11 residues long. Trimming removed 4 bases from V and 5 bases from J, with 5 bases in between. CDR3 sequence reads: CASSSRETQYF. DNA of the CDR3: TGTGCCAGCAGCTCGAGGGAGACCCAGTACTTC.

The table lists this clone with a few counts. The chain employs TRBV7-8 and TRBJ2-7; D is possibly TRBD1 (6 bases). The CDR3 sequence is 14 residues long. V was trimmed by 2 bases and J by 0 bases, leaving 8 bases between them. Germline values: CDR1 SGHVS, CDR2 FQNEAQ. Here the CDR3 DNA reads TGTGCCAGCAGCTTACAGGGGTACTCCTACGAGCAGTACTTC. As protein: CASSLQGYSYEQYF.

The V gene is TRBV6-5, the J gene TRBJ1-1; the match to TRBD1 covers 8 bases. There are 14 residues in the CDR3. V lost 4 bases to trimming and J lost 3 bases; unmatched junction nucleotides: 4. The V gene's germline CDR1 is MNHEY and CDR2 SVGAGI. CDR3 bases: TGTGCCAGCAGTTTTCGGACAGGGCACACTGAAGCTTTCTTT. Encoded protein: CASSFRTGHTEAFF.

The V gene is TRBV4-3, the J gene TRBJ2-5; 12 nucleotides agree with TRBD2. CDR1 is LGHNA and CDR2 is YSLEER in the germline V gene. V trimming: 0 bases; J trimming: 8 bases; junction bases outside the gene matches: 13. CDR3 length: 18 residues. CDR3 nucleotide sequence: TGCGCCAGCAGCCAAGAGGGGCCCGGGCTAGCGGGGGGGGGCACCCAGTACTTC. This translates into CASSQEGPGLAGGGTQYF.

The chain carries TRBV9 and TRBJ2-3; D unresolved. Germline V gene sequence: CDR1 SGDLS, CDR2 YYNGEE. Trimming took off 3 bases at V and 4 bases at J, with 15 bases between the two ends. The CDR3 contains 15 residues. This CDR3 is CASSGARYRSDTQYF. The CDR3, as DNA: TGTGCCAGCAGCGGGGCCCGCTACAGATCAGATACGCAGTATTTT.

The chain uses TRBV7-2 and TRBJ1-1; D unresolved. This CDR3 has 11 amino acids. V lost 3 bases and J 4 bases, leaving 3 bases between the germline ends. Germline CDR1 SGHTA, CDR2 FQGNSA. The CDR3 reads CASSFGTEAFF. The CDR3 DNA reads as TGTGCCAGCAGCTTCGGCACTGAAGCTTTCTTT.

This clone appeared once. CDR3 nucleotide sequence: TGTGCCAGCAGCCCCGGACTAGCGGGGGGTGTGCAGTTCTTC. Translating gives CASSPGLAGGVQFF. This chain connects TRBV7-2 to TRBJ2-1; the match to TRBD2 covers 14 bases. V trimming: 5 bases; J trimming: 12 bases; junction bases outside the gene matches: 6. The CDR3 length is 14 residues. Germline V gene sequence: CDR1 SGHTA, CDR2 FQGNSA.

The chain recombines TRBV19 with TRBJ1-5; TRBD1 is a possible D gene (6 bases). The ends were cut back, 0 bases at V and 6 bases at J, with 12 bases in the middle. The length of the CDR3 is 15 residues. The germline V gene encodes CDR1 LNHDA and CDR2 SQIVND (reference sequence). The DNA of the CDR3 is TGTGCCAGTAGTATAGAATTACAGGGCCGTCAGCCCCAGCATTTT. This translates into CASSIELQGRQPQHF.

The V call is TRBV25-1, the J call TRBJ1-4, with 7 positions matching TRBD1. The CDR3 extends over 15 amino acids. The V segment lost 1 base and the J segment 8 bases; nucleotides outside the gene matches: 7. Germline-derived CDR1 and CDR2 are MGHDK and SYGVNS. The CDR3, as DNA: TGTGCCAGCAGTGAATTTTTCGGGACAGTCGAAAAACTGTTTTTT. Protein sequence: CASSEFFGTVEKLFF.

The chain carries TRBV5-5 and TRBJ1-2; D perhaps matches TRBD1 (5 bases). V lost 0 bases and J 4 bases, leaving 16 bases between the germline ends. This CDR3 has 16 amino acids. The V gene's germline CDR1 is SGHKS and CDR2 YYEKEE (reference sequence). This chain's CDR3 is CASSLALQEVGYGYTF. The CDR3 DNA follows: TGTGCCAGCAGCTTGGCCTTACAGGAGGTTGGCTATGGCTACACCTTC.

The chain has TRBV2 and TRBJ1-5, with 9 bases that match TRBD1. V gave up 8 bases and J gave up 6 bases; unmatched junction bases: 5. Per the germline V gene, CDR1 is SNHLY and CDR2 is FYNNEI. This CDR3 has 13 amino acids. The CDR3 loop is CASGTGPFQPQHF. CDR3 in DNA: TGTGCCAGCGGGACAGGGCCGTTTCAGCCCCAGCATTTT.

This sequence joins TRBV19 and TRBJ2-5; 10 bases are shared with TRBD1. This CDR3 comprises 18 residues. The V gene end was trimmed by 6 bases and the J gene end by 2 bases; junction bases not matched to a gene: 15. CDR1 and CDR2 (germline): LNHDA, SQIVND (reference sequence). CDR3 loop: CASSSRDRGGFAQETQYF. CDR3 in DNA: TGTGCCAGTAGCAGCCGGGACAGGGGAGGCTTTGCACAAGAGACCCAGTACTTC.

This chain uses TRBV30 with TRBJ1-1; no definite D call. CDR3 length: 13 amino acids. Per germline, CDR1 GTSNPN and CDR2 SVGIG (reference sequence). The V end was cut by 0 bases, the J end by 3 bases, with 8 bases between. The DNA of the CDR3 is TGTGCCTGGAGTGTACTGCGGTACACTGAAGCTTTCTTT. Translating gives CAWSVLRYTEAFF.

The chain has TRBV7-6 and TRBJ2-7, with 14 bases aligning to TRBD2. The junction had 21 bases not matched to a gene; V was cut back by 3 bases and J by 2 bases. This CDR3 comprises 22 residues. Germline V gives CDR1 SGHVS, CDR2 FNYEAQ. CDR3 region: CASSLDPPGKGLAGDPTYEQYF. The CDR3 bases are TGTGCCAGCAGCTTGGACCCACCCGGAAAGGGACTAGCGGGGGACCCCACCTACGAGCAGTACTTC.

This rearrangement joins TRBV11-1 to TRBJ2-7; 7 bases are a match to TRBD1. Germline lookup yields CDR1 SGHAT and CDR2 FQDESV (reference sequence). The CDR3 totals 13 residues. After removal of 7 bases from V and 3 bases from J, the junction contained 6 bases not matched to a gene. The CDR3 loop reads CASTPRDSYEQYF. The CDR3 DNA reads as TGTGCCAGCACCCCCCGGGACAGCTACGAGCAGTACTTC.

V gene TRBV19 combines with J gene TRBJ1-6, with a possible D match to TRBD1 (6 bases). The CDR3 is 13 residues long. Per germline, CDR1 LNHDA and CDR2 SQIVND (reference sequence). V lost 7 bases and J 6 bases, leaving 10 bases between the germline ends. CDR3 protein: CASKTGINSPLHF. CDR3 sequence (DNA): TGTGCCAGTAAAACAGGGATTAATTCACCCCTCCACTTT.

The chain couples TRBV7-8 to TRBJ1-6; D not certain. The V and J ends lost 3 bases and 8 bases respectively, with 11 bases between them. Germline CDR1 and CDR2: SGHVS and FQNEAQ. The CDR3 consists of 14 residues. CDR3 region: CASSFGPKDSPLHF. The CDR3 region has the DNA TGTGCCAGCAGCTTCGGACCTAAGGATTCACCCCTCCACTTT.

The CDR3, as DNA: TGCGCCAGCAGCTTAAGCGACAGCGGAAATCAGCCCCAGCATTTT. Amino acid sequence: CASSLSDSGNQPQHF. The V and J genes are TRBV5-1 and TRBJ1-5; D is possibly TRBD1 (5 bases). The CDR3 contains 15 residues. Germline V gene data show CDR1 as SGHRS and CDR2 as YFSETQ. Trimming left V 2 bases short and J 4 bases short, with 13 bases between. Variable domain in full (rest from reference TRBV5-1 and TRBJ1-5): KAGVTQTPRYLIKTRGQQVTLSCSPISGHRSVSWYQQTPGQGLQFLFEYFSETQRNKGNFPGRFSGRQFSNSRSEMNVSTLELGDSALYLCASSLSDSGNQPQHFGDGTRLSIL.

The count of this clone is one. The V call is TRBV19, the J call TRBJ1-5; D uncertain. The V gene's germline CDR1 is LNHDA and CDR2 SQIVND (reference sequence). The V and J ends lost 2 bases and 0 bases respectively, with 8 bases between them. The CDR3 has 15 amino acids. Here the CDR3 DNA reads TGTGCCAGTAGTATAATGTACAGTAGCAATCAGCCCCAGCATTTT. It is translated as CASSIMYSSNQPQHF.

A note on this clone: An end of the junction differs from the germline gene, which may be a read error. J is TRBJ2-3 and V is TRBV6-6; D is unclear. Per germline, CDR1 MNHNY and CDR2 SVGAGI (reference sequence). The length of the CDR3 is 9 residues. The CDR3 region is CASRDTQYF. In nucleotides, the CDR3 is TGTGCCAGCAGAGATACGCAGTATTTT.

The J gene is TRBJ2-3, the V gene TRBV27; 12 nucleotides line up with TRBD2. Germline trimming cut 5 bases from V and 6 bases from J; bases unmatched to any gene: 9. In germline, CDR1 is MNHEY, CDR2 SMNVEV (reference sequence). The CDR3 spans 16 residues. For the CDR3, the DNA is TGTGCCAGCAGTCTAGCGGGGGGGCTCTTTGAGGATACGCAGTATTTT. This codes for CASSLAGGLFEDTQYF.

CDR3 in DNA: TGTGCCAGCAGCTCAACAGGGGCTGGAAACACCATATATTTT. Translation gives CASSSTGAGNTIYF. This sequence joins TRBV5-4 and TRBJ1-3; TRBD1 agrees at 7 bases. Germline V gives CDR1 SGHNT, CDR2 YYREEE (reference sequence). The CDR3 covers 14 residues. With V trimmed by 3 bases and J by 2 bases, 2 bases remained unmatched.